This entry features one TCR beta chain sequence. Its antigen is unknown. The sample belongs to a study of somatic mutations in cytotoxic T cells in rheumatoid arthritis. Study results and caveats: Unlike healthy controls, rheumatoid arthritis patients had CD8+ clonality that increased with age.

Authors' methods: The authors rarely found patient CD8+ clones larger than 1% matching published virus-specific TCRB sequences. Profiling relied on immunoSEQ multiplex PCR, and the TCRdb table lists in-frame clones only, not all of them. For V, J and clone size, that table is used; D and trimming come from the DNA. This table holds thousands of clones, around 80% found once. Per the germline V gene, CDR1 is LGHNA and CDR2 is YSLEER. This CDR3 contains 15 residues. The source of this sequence is a middle-aged man with rheumatoid arthritis. This rearrangement joins TRBV4-3 to TRBJ2-5; D call uncertain. Near its end, the DNA agrees better with TRBJ2-7, so the J call may be wrong. The sample consisted of CD8+ T cells sorted from blood. CDR3 DNA: TGCGCCAGCAGCCAAGAAATCGGCGGATCCTACGAGCAGTACTTC. This sequence encodes CASSQEIGGSYEQYF.